The 32 T cell receptor beta chains given below trace back to one sample, sequenced in a study of regulatory T cells in long-lasting Graves disease. Time point in this sample: persistent/refractory GD, antithyroid drugs over 5 years with positive TRAb. RNA extracted from PBMCs served as the sequencing template. Combining iRepertoire HTBI primers with Arm-PCR of CDR3 regions, the authors built TCR beta libraries. MiXCR, applied by TCRdb to the multiplex PCR reads, yields one record per CDR3 protein. This repertoire shows a few hundred thousand distinct CDR3 sequences, roughly a quarter found once; its top ten account for approximately 25%. The sample in question was peripheral blood mononuclear cells (PBMCs), obtained when the disease was refractory, from a patient treated with antithyroid drugs. These receptors came from a female donor with Graves disease.

The sample holds a few counts of this clonotype. In DNA, the CDR3 is TGTGCCAGCTCACGAAACTCTCCTGTTCGGACTAGCGGTCAAGAGACCCAGTACTTC. This translates into CASSRNSPVRTSGQETQYF. The J gene is TRBJ2-5, the V gene TRBV18, with 10 bases lining up with TRBD2. In germline, CDR1 is KGHSH, CDR2 LQKENI. The CDR3 consists of 19 residues. V shed 4 bases, J shed 2 bases, and the junction held 16 bases outside the gene matches.

In regard to this clonotype: This sequence may be a read error, since a much larger clone differs from it by one base. J is TRBJ2-7 and V is TRBV6-2 or TRBV6-3; 11 bases map to TRBD2. Trimming at V came to 5 bases and at J to 3 bases, leaving 3 bases not matched to a gene. Per germline, CDR1 MNHEY and CDR2 SVGEGT. CDR3 size: 14 residues. CDR3 sequence: CASSIAGGYYEQYF. The CDR3 nucleotides read TGTGCCAGCAGTATAGCGGGAGGGTACTACGAGCAGTACTTC.

At least ten counts were recorded for this clonotype. A read error may be the cause here, since a much bigger clone is one base away. The chain has TRBV7-9 and TRBJ2-5, with D unclear. The CDR3 contains 11 residues. Germline V gene sequence: CDR1 SEHNR, CDR2 FQNEAQ (reference sequence). V was pared by 1 base and J by 5 bases, with 2 bases between. The CDR3 sequence is CASSLDETQYF. In DNA, the CDR3 is TGTGCCAGCAGCTTAGATGAGACCCAGTACTTC.

This clonotype appeared a few times. The chain uses TRBV30 and TRBJ1-5; tentatively, D is TRBD1 (5 bases). The CDR3 is made up of 13 amino acids. V dropped 3 bases and J dropped 7 bases, with 13 bases sitting between them. Looked up from germline, CDR1 is GTSNPN and CDR2 is SVGIG (reference sequence). The CDR3 region has the DNA TGTGCCTGGAGATCAGGGAGCAGGCAGCCCCAGCATTTT. This gives the protein CAWRSGSRQPQHF.

The J gene is TRBJ2-1, the V gene TRBV2; 10 positions match TRBD2. This CDR3 has 15 amino acids. V was pared by 4 bases and J by 13 bases, with 13 bases of the junction left unmatched. Looked up from germline, CDR1 is SNHLY and CDR2 is FYNNEI. As DNA, the CDR3 is TGTGCCAGCAGTGTCCGAACCCGAGCGGGAGGGATACAGTTCTTC. It yields the protein CASSVRTRAGGIQFF.

The chain carries TRBV20-1 and TRBJ1-5, with 12 bases lining up with TRBD1. The CDR3 has 17 residues. The V and J ends lost 2 bases and 1 base, in that order; junction bases with no gene match: 6. Per the germline V gene, CDR1 is DFQATT and CDR2 is SNEGSKA (reference sequence). CDR3 protein: CSARSRDRGPSNQPQHF. DNA for the CDR3: TGCAGTGCTAGATCCCGGGACAGGGGGCCGAGCAATCAGCCCCAGCATTTT.

The genes are TRBV20-1 and TRBJ2-1; 13 bases fit TRBD2. Unmatched junction bases numbered 8, after V lost 6 bases and J lost 15 bases. Germline values: CDR1 DFQATT, CDR2 SNEGSKA (reference sequence). The CDR3 loop spans 12 amino acids. The CDR3: CSARLAGGRGFF. The CDR3 DNA is TGCAGTGCCAGACTAGCGGGAGGACGGGGGTTCTTC.

This clonotype came up many times. V is TRBV20-1 and J is TRBJ1-2; D gene unclear. CDR3 size: 12 residues. CDR1 is DFQATT and CDR2 is SNEGSKA in the germline V gene (reference sequence). The V end was cut by 3 bases, the J end by 1 base, with 6 bases between. The chain's CDR3 is CSARHDNYGYTF. CDR3 DNA: TGCAGTGCTAGGCATGATAACTATGGCTACACCTTC.

This chain uses TRBV19 with TRBJ2-7; D gene uncertain. CDR1 is LNHDA and CDR2 is SQIVND in the germline V gene (reference sequence). With 3 bases removed from V and 4 bases from J, the gap between germline ends came to 10 bases. The CDR3 totals 13 residues. DNA for the CDR3: TGTGCCAGTAGTATCTCCTTGAATTACGAGCAGTACTTC. This encodes CASSISLNYEQYF.

This clonotype was detected only a few times. J is TRBJ1-5 and V is TRBV9; the D gene is possibly TRBD1 (5 bases). Germline V gene data show CDR1 as SGDLS and CDR2 as YYNGEE. The ends were cut back, 4 bases at V and 4 bases at J, with 12 bases in the middle. This CDR3 comprises 14 residues. CDR3 DNA sequence: TGTGCCAGCAGCTTCCGGGACGGTAATCAGCCCCAGCATTTT. Translated, it gives CASSFRDGNQPQHF.

This clonotype occurred many times. The rearrangement links TRBV6-2 or TRBV6-3 to TRBJ2-5; 7 nucleotides agree with TRBD1. The V segment lost 6 bases and the J segment 1 base; nucleotides outside the gene matches: 5. Germline V lookup: CDR1 MNHEY, CDR2 SVGEGT. This CDR3 is 14 amino acids long. The CDR3 DNA follows: TGTGCCAGCAGCCGCCGGGACAGCCAAGAGACCCAGTACTTC. This encodes CASSRRDSQETQYF.

This clonotype turned up a few times. J is TRBJ2-1 and V is TRBV28; 9 nucleotides agree with TRBD1. The CDR3 consists of 15 residues. Trimming at V came to 7 bases and at J to 8 bases, leaving 12 bases not matched to a gene. Germline-derived CDR1 and CDR2 are MDHEN and SYDVKM. The CDR3: CASIPGQGSLDEQFF. The CDR3 region has the DNA TGTGCCAGCATCCCGGGACAGGGCTCGTTGGATGAGCAGTTCTTC. Full variable domain (missing parts from reference TRBV28 and TRBJ2-1): DVKVTQSSRYLVKRTGEKVFLECVQDMDHENMFWYRQDPGLGLRLIYFSYDVKMKEKGDIPEGYSVSREKKERFSLILESASTNQTSMYLCASIPGQGSLDEQFFGPGTRLTVL.

This clonotype was seen at least ten times. V is TRBV2 and J is TRBJ1-5; 7 bases line up with TRBD1. CDR3 length equals 14 residues. The junction had 6 bases not matched to a gene; V was cut back by 4 bases and J by 6 bases. Germline values: CDR1 SNHLY, CDR2 FYNNEI. CDR3 sequence: CASSGQGRGQPQHF. CDR3 DNA: TGTGCCAGCAGTGGACAGGGTCGGGGTCAGCCCCAGCATTTT.

The table lists this clonotype with many counts. The chain recombines TRBV6-2 or TRBV6-3 with TRBJ1-2; D uncertain. Germline V gene lookup returns CDR1 MNHEY and CDR2 SVGEGT. Trimming took off 8 bases at V and 4 bases at J, with 17 bases between the two ends. There are 14 residues in the CDR3. Here the CDR3 DNA reads TGTGCCAGCGACCCGTGGGCCAAGCTCTATGGCTACACCTTC. This gives the protein CASDPWAKLYGYTF.

This clonotype was observed a few times. The rearrangement uses TRBV30 and TRBJ2-1; D uncertain. Between the trimmed V and J ends, which lost 0 bases and 11 bases, there was a span of 8 bases. Germline V lookup: CDR1 GTSNPN, CDR2 SVGIG (reference sequence). The CDR3 consists of 11 residues. The DNA of the CDR3 is TGTGCCTGGAGTGTAGACCTAAAGCAGTTCTTC. This sequence encodes CAWSVDLKQFF. The full variable domain, with the rest looked up from reference TRBV30 and TRBJ2-1, is SQTIHQWPATLVQPVGSPLSLECTVEGTSNPNLYWYRQAAGRGLQLLFYSVGIGQISSEVPQNLSASRPQDRQFILSSKKLLLSDSGFYLCAWSVDLKQFFGPGTRLTVL.

At least ten counts were recorded for this clonotype. The chain has TRBV11-1 and TRBJ2-7; D is unresolved. Per the germline V gene, CDR1 is SGHAT and CDR2 is FQDESV (reference sequence). This CDR3 region has 11 residues. V was clipped by 2 bases and J by 6 bases, with 5 bases between them. The CDR3 DNA reads TGTGCCAGCAGCTTATCGGGCGAGCAGTACTTC. This codes for CASSLSGEQYF.

This clonotype was counted only a few times. The V call is TRBV15, the J call TRBJ1-4, with D perhaps matching TRBD1 (5 bases). The CDR3 consists of 15 residues. Germline values: CDR1 LNHNV, CDR2 YYDKDF (reference sequence). V lost 2 bases and J lost 7, with 14 bases in between. CDR3 bases: TGTGCCACCAGCAGATCCCTCGGGGCAGGTGAAAAACTGTTTTTT. Encoded protein: CATSRSLGAGEKLFF.

This clonotype was picked up a small number of times. The chain has TRBV5-8 and TRBJ1-5; no clear D. Germline lookup yields CDR1 SGHTS and CDR2 YDEGEE. Trimming left V 5 bases short and J 0 bases short, with 18 bases between. The CDR3 runs to 17 residues. In nucleotides, the CDR3 is TGTGCCAGCAGTTGGCGGAAAGGAGAGAGTAGCAATCAGCCCCAGCATTTT. Its protein is CASSWRKGESSNQPQHF.

The chain carries TRBV5-1 and TRBJ2-5; 8 bases are a match to TRBD2. With V trimmed by 5 bases and J by 4 bases, 7 bases remained unmatched. CDR1 and CDR2 (germline): SGHRS, YFSETQ. The CDR3 has 14 residues. The CDR3 spells CASRLLGLAETQYF. The CDR3 DNA is TGCGCCAGCAGACTCCTAGGACTAGCAGAGACCCAGTACTTC.

This clonotype has only a few counts. The chain has TRBV20-1 and TRBJ2-7; 12 nucleotides line up with TRBD2. CDR3 length: 15 residues. Per the germline V gene, CDR1 is DFQATT and CDR2 is SNEGSKA (reference sequence). V trimming: 5 bases; J trimming: 2 bases; junction bases outside the gene matches: 7. Written as DNA, the CDR3 is TGCAGTGCTCCCGGGACTAGCGGGTCGACCTACGAGCAGTACTTC. Protein sequence: CSAPGTSGSTYEQYF.

Concerning this clonotype: Being one base from a much bigger clone, this may be a read error. The chain combines TRBV3-1 with TRBJ1-2, with 7 bases matching TRBD1. V gave up 5 bases and J gave up 3 bases; unmatched junction bases: 6. This CDR3 contains 14 residues. Germline V gives CDR1 LGHDT, CDR2 YNNKEL (reference sequence). CDR3 protein: CASSSYRGDYGYTF. CDR3 nucleotides: TGTGCCAGCAGCTCATACAGGGGTGACTATGGCTACACCTTC.

Comments on this clonotype: A read error may explain this, as a much larger clone is one base away. V usage is TRBV7-2 and J usage is TRBJ2-4; TRBD1 or TRBD2 may be the D gene (5 bases each). The germline gives CDR1 SGHTA, CDR2 FQGNSA. The CDR3 has 16 amino acids. As DNA, the CDR3 is TGTGCCAGCAGCTTACCCGGGGCGCTGGCCAAAAGCATTCAGTACTTC. This sequence encodes CASSLPGALAKSIQYF.

This clonotype was detected many times. CDR3 in DNA: TGTGCCACCAGCAGAGATAGGGGACAGGGAGAGTACGAGCAGTACTTC. Translated, it gives CATSRDRGQGEYEQYF. The V and J genes are TRBV15 and TRBJ2-7; 9 bases agree with TRBD1. CDR1 and CDR2 (germline): LNHNV, YYDKDF (reference sequence). This CDR3 region has 16 residues. Unmatched junction bases numbered 7, after V lost 0 bases and J lost 4 bases.

The chain links TRBV20-1 to TRBJ2-7, with a possible D match to TRBD2 (7 bases). The CDR3 loop spans 16 amino acids. The V gene lost 5 bases and the J gene lost 4 bases, with 24 bases spanning the gap. Germline lookup yields CDR1 DFQATT and CDR2 SNEGSKA (reference sequence). The CDR3: CSAHYWGRGRGYEQYF. Here the CDR3 DNA reads TGCAGTGCTCATTACTGGGGGCGGGGGAGGGGGTACGAGCAGTACTTC.

The chain employs TRBV7-8 and TRBJ2-7; 10 bases match TRBD2. J gave up 6 bases and V 5 bases, and 10 bases lay outside the gene matches. CDR3 length: 15 amino acids. Germline CDR1 reads SGHVS; CDR2 reads FQNEAQ. CDR3 bases: TGTGCCAGCAGCCCAAGTCGAGCGGGAGGGACCGAGCAGTACTTC. The encoded protein is CASSPSRAGGTEQYF. Using reference TRBV7-8 and TRBJ2-7 for the parts outside the CDR3, the full variable domain is GAGVSQSPRYKVAKRGQDVALRCDPISGHVSLFWYQQALGQGPEFLTYFQNEAQLDKSGLPSDRFFAERPEGSVSTLKIQRTQQEDSAVYLCASSPSRAGGTEQYFGPGTRLTVT.

V and J are TRBV5-1 and TRBJ2-2, with TRBD2 matching over 10 bases. Trimming cost V 3 bases and J 6 bases; bases outside gene matches: 5. This CDR3 has 15 amino acids. Germline V gene lookup returns CDR1 SGHRS and CDR2 YFSETQ. CDR3: CASSSGLAVAGELFF. CDR3 sequence (DNA): TGCGCCAGCAGCTCTGGACTAGCGGTGGCCGGGGAGCTGTTTTTT.

The sample holds a few counts of this clonotype. V is TRBV6-1 and J is TRBJ2-7; no clear D gene. V dropped 6 bases and J dropped 2 bases, with 11 bases sitting between them. The CDR3 has 13 residues. Per the germline V gene, CDR1 is MNHNS and CDR2 is SASEGT. CDR3 nucleotides: TGTGCCAGCAGACCCATCGGAACCTACGAGCAGTACTTC. Encoded protein: CASRPIGTYEQYF.

There are a few counts of this clonotype. The chain couples TRBV10-3 to TRBJ1-2, with no clear D. Germline V gene sequence: CDR1 ENHRY, CDR2 SYGVKD. V was pared by 6 bases and J by 7 bases, with 9 bases between. The CDR3 runs 11 residues. DNA of the CDR3: TGTGCCATCAGGATAGGGCTTGGCTACACCTTC. It specifies CAIRIGLGYTF.

At least ten counts were recorded for this clonotype. The rearrangement uses TRBV6-2 or TRBV6-3 and TRBJ1-2, with no clear D. CDR3 size: 13 residues. Trimming shortened V by 5 bases and J by 4 bases, and 11 bases separated the two germline ends. Germline loops: CDR1 MNHEY, CDR2 SVGEGT. The DNA for the CDR3 is TGTGCCAGCAGTGTTGGCGTTTTCTATGGCTACACCTTC. Encoded protein: CASSVGVFYGYTF.

This clonotype was seen only a few times. CDR3 sequence: CSASQALSGNTIYF. CDR3 DNA: TGCAGTGCTAGCCAGGCCCTCTCTGGAAACACCATATATTTT. J is TRBJ1-3 and V is TRBV20-1; D is undetermined. The ends were cut back, 3 bases at V and 0 bases at J, with 9 bases in the middle. The CDR3 loop spans 14 amino acids. Germline loops: CDR1 DFQATT, CDR2 SNEGSKA (reference sequence).

This clonotype appeared many times. This chain uses TRBV2 with TRBJ1-2; D not resolved. Trimming removed 7 bases at V and 6 bases at J, with 12 bases between. Germline CDR1 and CDR2: SNHLY and FYNNEI. The CDR3 has 12 residues. The CDR3 region has the DNA TGTGCCAGCATACGAATTGCCCATGGCTACACCTTC. Amino acids: CASIRIAHGYTF.

Ten or more counts support this clonotype. The chain has TRBV12-3 or TRBV12-4 and TRBJ1-5; D is undetermined. V dropped 6 bases and J dropped 6 bases, with 24 bases sitting between them. The CDR3 runs to 17 residues. CDR3 nucleotides: TGTGCCAGCAGCATAGGCCGACTGAAAGGAGGAGTTCAGCCCCAGCATTTT. Residues: CASSIGRLKGGVQPQHF.